These 28 T cell receptor beta chains share one sample of origin, sequenced in a study of T-cell memory formation after mild COVID-19. TCRdb processed the 5' RACE reads anew with MiXCR; each CDR3 protein has one entry. The profile covers a few hundred thousand distinct CDR3 sequences, with less than 25% appearing a single time and around 9.2% taken by the ten largest. The specimen sequenced was PBMCs or a T cell subset sorted from them (not recorded which). All receptors derive from an adult woman who had mild COVID-19 (a few samples of this study predate the infection). Cell type and time point are not known.

The J gene is TRBJ1-1, the V gene TRBV10-3, with 7 nucleotides matching TRBD1. This CDR3 comprises 11 residues. The junction had 1 base not matched to a gene; V was cut back by 8 bases and J by 4 bases. Germline V gene sequence: CDR1 ENHRY, CDR2 SYGVKD. The CDR3 loop is CAIHRGTEAFF. CDR3 in DNA: TGTGCCATCCACAGGGGCACTGAAGCTTTCTTT.

This clonotype was seen only a few times. This sequence joins TRBV7-9 and TRBJ2-1; 9 nucleotides align to TRBD1. The germline CDR1 and CDR2 sequences are SEHNR and FQNEAQ (reference sequence). The CDR3 contains 14 residues. Unmatched junction bases numbered 7, after V lost 4 bases and J lost 9 bases. In DNA form, the CDR3 reads TGTGCCAGCAGCTGGGGACAGGGACATGTTGAGCAGTTCTTC. Amino acid sequence: CASSWGQGHVEQFF.

This clonotype was counted a single time. This chain uses TRBV6-6 with TRBJ1-2; D may be TRBD1 (5 bases). The CDR3 runs to 17 residues. Looked up from germline, CDR1 is MNHNY and CDR2 is SVGAGI (reference sequence). The germline V and J ends were trimmed by 2 bases and 1 base, with 17 bases remaining between them. CDR3 residues: CASSYPTRGGGNYGYTF. The CDR3 DNA reads TGTGCCAGCAGTTACCCCACCCGGGGGGGAGGTAACTATGGCTACACCTTC.

The gene calls are TRBV7-3 and TRBJ2-1; D call uncertain. CDR1 and CDR2 from the germline V gene are SGHTA and FQGTGA. The CDR3 totals 13 residues. V lost 4 bases to trimming and J lost 11 bases, with 15 bases between them. The DNA for the CDR3 is TGTGCCAGCAGCTCGCGGACCGGGTCTCAGCAGTTCTTC. This sequence encodes CASSSRTGSQQFF. Combining the CDR3 with reference TRBV7-3 and TRBJ2-1 gives the whole variable domain GAGVSQTPSNKVTEKGKYVELRCDPISGHTALYWYRQSLGQGPEFLIYFQGTGAADDSGLPNDRFFAVRPEGSVSTLKIQRTERGDSAVYLCASSSRTGSQQFFGPGTRLTVL.

This clonotype occurred a few times. This chain links TRBV5-4 with TRBJ1-2; no definite D call. The CDR3 is 15 amino acids. Germline assignment: CDR1 SGHNT and CDR2 YYREEE (reference sequence). V was clipped by 0 bases and J by 4 bases, with 13 bases between them. The CDR3 bases are TGTGCCAGCAGCTTGGTGGTCGGCAGGAGCTATGGCTACACCTTC. It is translated as CASSLVVGRSYGYTF.

The chain is built from TRBV15 and TRBJ2-5, with D hard to call. V dropped 4 bases and J dropped 5 bases, with 11 bases sitting between them. Per germline, CDR1 LNHNV and CDR2 YYDKDF (reference sequence). The CDR3 has 13 amino acids. Here the CDR3 DNA reads TGTGCCACCAGCATTGGCCCCTGGGAGACCCAGTACTTC. Translated: CATSIGPWETQYF.

The chain has TRBV12-3 or TRBV12-4 and TRBJ2-1; 10 bases agree with TRBD2. Trimming removed 4 bases from V and 3 bases from J; junction bases left unmatched: 3. This CDR3 region has 15 residues. Written as DNA, the CDR3 is TGTGCCAGCAGTTCACTAGCGGGATACTACAATGAGCAGTTCTTC. This encodes CASSSLAGYYNEQFF.

This clonotype showed up just a few times. The V call is TRBV4-2, the J call TRBJ1-2, with 9 bases identical to TRBD1. Germline CDR1 LGHNA, CDR2 YNFKEQ. With 5 bases clipped from V and 1 base from J, the junction kept 8 bases outside the gene matches. The CDR3 covers 16 residues. CDR3 region: CASSSQGASFNYGYTF. The CDR3 nucleotides are TGTGCCAGCAGCTCACAGGGGGCGTCGTTTAACTATGGCTACACCTTC.

The table lists this clonotype with a few counts. The V call is TRBV11-3, the J call TRBJ2-7; tentative D call: TRBD1 (5 bases). The CDR3 has 12 amino acids. Germline-derived CDR1 and CDR2 are SGHNT and YENEEA. Trimming removed 8 bases at V and 3 bases at J, with 11 bases between. The CDR3 DNA reads as TGTGCCAGCGCAGGGCACGACTACGAGCAGTACTTC. This translates into CASAGHDYEQYF.

The chain links TRBV7-6 to TRBJ1-4; D is undetermined. Looked up from germline, CDR1 is SGHVS and CDR2 is FNYEAQ. The CDR3 length is 16 residues. Trimming removed 4 bases at V and 0 bases at J, with 12 bases between. The CDR3 reads CASSSPVGTTNEKLFF. For the CDR3, the DNA is TGTGCCAGCAGCTCCCCCGTCGGGACAACTAATGAAAAACTGTTTTTT. Supplemented by reference TRBV7-6 and TRBJ1-4, the full variable domain reads GAGVSQSPRYKVTKRGQDVALRCDPISGHVSLYWYRQALGQGPEFLTYFNYEAQQDKSGLPNDRFSAERPEGSISTLTIQRTEQRDSAMYRCASSSPVGTTNEKLFFGSGTQLSVL.

V is TRBV24-1 and J is TRBJ1-2, with unresolved D. CDR1 and CDR2 from the germline V gene are KGHDR and SFDVKD. The CDR3 is 14 residues long. Trimming shortened V by 4 bases and J by 6 bases, and 14 bases separated the two germline ends. CDR3 region: CATSDLAVANGYTF. CDR3 coding DNA: TGTGCCACCAGTGACCTGGCGGTGGCGAATGGCTACACCTTC.

The J gene is TRBJ2-1, the V gene TRBV7-6; TRBD1 aligns across 11 bases. CDR1 and CDR2 from the germline V gene are SGHVS and FNYEAQ. This CDR3 region has 15 residues. V dropped 2 bases and J dropped 7; count of bases not matched to a gene: 4. This CDR3 is CASSLSGTGGNEQFF. Here the CDR3 DNA reads TGTGCCAGCAGCTTATCCGGGACAGGGGGGAATGAGCAGTTCTTC.

The table lists this clonotype with a few counts. The gene calls are TRBV20-1 and TRBJ2-7, with 10 bases that match TRBD2. V lost 6 bases and J lost 6; bases outside the gene matches: 11. Germline CDR1 reads DFQATT; CDR2 reads SNEGSKA (reference sequence). There are 14 residues in the CDR3. DNA for the CDR3: TGCAGTGCCATAAGCGGGGGGGCGGAGGGCGAGCAGTACTTC. Amino acid sequence: CSAISGGAEGEQYF.

This clonotype was seen a handful of times. The gene calls are TRBV11-2 and TRBJ1-6; TRBD1 is a possible D gene (5 bases). The V end lost 2 bases, the J end lost 2 bases, and 7 bases lay between the germline ends. Germline V gene sequence: CDR1 SGHAT, CDR2 FQNNGV. The CDR3 is 15 residues long. The CDR3 region is CASSLLGPYNSPLHF. CDR3 in DNA: TGTGCCAGCAGCTTATTGGGACCCTATAATTCACCCCTCCACTTT.

The V call is TRBV3-1, the J call TRBJ2-3; no clear D gene. The length of the CDR3 is 15 residues. The V end was cut by 0 bases, the J end by 5 bases, with 12 bases between. Germline values: CDR1 LGHDT, CDR2 YNNKEL (reference sequence). The CDR3 DNA reads as TGTGCCAGCAGCCAAGAGGGAAGAGACCTAGATACGCAGTATTTT. Its protein is CASSQEGRDLDTQYF.

The rearrangement links TRBV6-5 to TRBJ1-4; D gene ambiguous. V was shortened by 6 bases and J by 8 bases, with 13 bases between the two germline ends. The CDR3 length is 13 residues. CDR1 MNHEY and CDR2 SVGAGI come from the germline V gene. CDR3 amino acids: CASSDPMVEKLFF. In DNA form, the CDR3 reads TGTGCCAGCAGCGACCCGATGGTGGAAAAACTGTTTTTT.

This clonotype occurred once. The chain recombines TRBV7-8 with TRBJ1-1; a weak D match, TRBD1 (5 bases). There are 16 residues in the CDR3. CDR1 SGHVS and CDR2 FQNEAQ come from the germline V gene. With 6 bases removed from V and 1 base from J, the gap between germline ends came to 18 bases. The CDR3 DNA reads as TGTGCCAGCAGATTCCAGCCCGGGGGGAGGAACACTGAAGCTTTCTTT. It translates to CASRFQPGGRNTEAFF.

The table lists this clonotype with a few counts. The J gene is TRBJ1-5, the V gene TRBV3-1; D uncertain. Deletions cut 0 bases from V and 7 bases from J, with 10 bases between. The CDR3 covers 14 residues. The germline gives CDR1 LGHDT, CDR2 YNNKEL (reference sequence). CDR3 amino acids: CASSQDGVGQPQHF. For the CDR3, the DNA is TGTGCCAGCAGCCAAGATGGGGTGGGGCAGCCCCAGCATTTT.

This clonotype was counted only a few times. J is TRBJ2-5 and V is TRBV4-1; TRBD2 aligns across 10 bases. Looked up from germline, CDR1 is MGHRA and CDR2 is YSYEKL. The CDR3 contains 18 residues. V lost 1 base and J lost 4; bases outside the gene matches: 12. The DNA of the CDR3 is TGCGCCAGCAGCCAAGCCTCGTGGGGAGCGGGGGGGGTAGAGACCCAGTACTTC. Translating gives CASSQASWGAGGVETQYF.

This chain uses TRBV7-2 with TRBJ2-1; 12 bases align to TRBD2. Germline trimming cut 1 base from V and 7 bases from J; bases unmatched to any gene: 5. Germline loops: CDR1 SGHTA, CDR2 FQGNSA. This CDR3 comprises 16 residues. CDR3 bases: TGTGCCAGCAGCTTAGGGTCTAGCGGGGGGGTAAATGAGCAGTTCTTC. Amino acids: CASSLGSSGGVNEQFF.

This clonotype showed up just a few times. This chain joins TRBV5-1 and TRBJ2-7, with 7 bases that match TRBD2. Germline CDR1 SGHRS, CDR2 YFSETQ. The CDR3 has 14 residues. V dropped 2 bases and J dropped 1; count of bases not matched to a gene: 3. CDR3 bases: TGCGCCAGCAGCTTCGAGGGAGGGTCCTACGAGCAGTACTTC. It encodes CASSFEGGSYEQYF.

Many counts were recorded for this clonotype. The V and J genes are TRBV20-1 and TRBJ2-3; 10 bases are a match to TRBD2. The CDR3 totals 18 residues. The germline V gene has CDR1 DFQATT and CDR2 SNEGSKA (reference sequence). V lost 6 bases and J lost 2; bases outside the gene matches: 17. CDR3 loop: CSATPPGTSAGYTDTQYF. The CDR3 DNA reads as TGCAGTGCAACCCCCCCCGGGACTAGCGCGGGATACACAGATACGCAGTATTTT.

This clonotype was seen ten or more times. An end of the junction differs from the germline gene, which may be a read error. The J gene is TRBJ2-7, the V gene TRBV5-1, with D maybe TRBD1 (6 bases). Germline-derived CDR1 and CDR2 are SGHRS and YFSETQ. The CDR3 has 13 amino acids. CDR3 region: CASSPDSSYEQYF. CDR3 nucleotides: TGTGCCAGCAGCCCGGACAGCTCCTACGAGCAGTACTTC.

The chain has TRBV7-2 and TRBJ2-3, with D possibly matching TRBD2 (6 bases). V lost 2 bases and J lost 2, with 11 bases in between. Germline V lookup: CDR1 SGHTA, CDR2 FQGNSA. The CDR3 is 15 residues long. The CDR3 sequence is CASSLFAGFTDTQYF. As DNA, the CDR3 is TGTGCCAGCAGCTTATTTGCGGGATTCACAGATACGCAGTATTTT.

In its sample, this clonotype was seen a few times. The chain uses TRBV5-4 and TRBJ1-4; D gene uncertain. This CDR3 has 13 residues. Trimming left V 1 base short and J 12 bases short, with 13 bases between. The germline V gene encodes CDR1 SGHNT and CDR2 YYREEE (reference sequence). The CDR3: CASSLPGLTELFF. The DNA of the CDR3 is TGTGCCAGCAGCTTGCCCGGGTTAACCGAACTGTTTTTT.

This clonotype was counted once. V is TRBV12-3 or TRBV12-4 and J is TRBJ2-7, with D possibly matching TRBD1 (6 bases). The ends were cut back, 4 bases at V and 0 bases at J, with 25 bases in the middle. This CDR3 has 19 amino acids. The DNA of the CDR3 is TGTGCCAGCAGTTCCCGGGCCAAAGGGGGACGGTTAAGCTCCTACGAGCAGTACTTC. It encodes CASSSRAKGGRLSSYEQYF.

This clonotype was seen a few times. The chain is built from TRBV10-3 and TRBJ1-2; D not certain. Germline-derived CDR1 and CDR2 are ENHRY and SYGVKD. V was trimmed by 6 bases and J by 3 bases, leaving 11 bases between them. The CDR3 is 13 residues long. The CDR3 coding sequence is TGTGCCATCAGGAGGGAACCGGACTATGGCTACACCTTC. The encoded protein is CAIRREPDYGYTF.

This clonotype came up a few times. The chain employs TRBV6-6 and TRBJ2-7; TRBD2 matches 12 bases. The CDR3 sequence is 16 residues long. With 5 bases clipped from V and 5 bases from J, the junction kept 10 bases outside the gene matches. Looked up from germline, CDR1 is MNHNY and CDR2 is SVGAGI (reference sequence). Written as DNA, the CDR3 is TGTGCCAGCAGTGACCCGACTAGCGGGAGCGTACACGAGCAGTACTTC. It is translated as CASSDPTSGSVHEQYF.